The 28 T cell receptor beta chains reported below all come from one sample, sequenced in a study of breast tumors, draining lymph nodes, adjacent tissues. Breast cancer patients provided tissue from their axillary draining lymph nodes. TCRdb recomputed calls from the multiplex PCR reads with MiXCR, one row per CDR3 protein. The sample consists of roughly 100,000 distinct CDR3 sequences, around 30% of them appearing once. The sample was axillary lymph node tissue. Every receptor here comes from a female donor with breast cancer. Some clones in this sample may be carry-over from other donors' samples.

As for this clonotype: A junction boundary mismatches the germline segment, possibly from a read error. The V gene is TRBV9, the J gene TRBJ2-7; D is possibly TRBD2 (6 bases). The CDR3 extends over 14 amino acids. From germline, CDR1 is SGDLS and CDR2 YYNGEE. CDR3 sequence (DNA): TGTGCCAGCAGCCTTAGCGGTGGGGCCTACGAGCAGTCCTTC. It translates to CASSLSGGAYEQSF.

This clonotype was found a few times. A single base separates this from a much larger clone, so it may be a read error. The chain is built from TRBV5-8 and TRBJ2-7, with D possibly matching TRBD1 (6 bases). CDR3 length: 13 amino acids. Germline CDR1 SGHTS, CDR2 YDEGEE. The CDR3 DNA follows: TGTGCCGGCAGCCCCCAGGACAGCTACGAGCAGTACTTC. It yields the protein CAGSPQDSYEQYF.

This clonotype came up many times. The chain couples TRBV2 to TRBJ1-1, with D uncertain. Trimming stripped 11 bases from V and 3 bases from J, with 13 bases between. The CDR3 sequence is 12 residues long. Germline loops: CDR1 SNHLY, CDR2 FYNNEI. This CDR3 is CASKPGYTEAFF. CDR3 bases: TGTGCCTCCAAACCGGGGTACACTGAAGCTTTCTTT. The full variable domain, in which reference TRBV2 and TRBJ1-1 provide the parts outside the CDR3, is EPEVTQTPSHQVTQMGQEVILRCVPISNHLYFYWYRQILGQKVEFLVSFYNNEISEKSEIFDDQFSVERPDGSNFTLKIRSTKLEDSAMYFCASKPGYTEAFFGQGTRLTVV.

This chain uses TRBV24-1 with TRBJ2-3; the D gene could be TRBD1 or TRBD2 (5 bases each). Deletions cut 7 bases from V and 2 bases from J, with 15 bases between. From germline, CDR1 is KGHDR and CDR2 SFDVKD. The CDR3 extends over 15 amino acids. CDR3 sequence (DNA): TGTGCCACCAGCTCGGGACGGACACCCACAGATACGCAGTATTTT. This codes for CATSSGRTPTDTQYF.

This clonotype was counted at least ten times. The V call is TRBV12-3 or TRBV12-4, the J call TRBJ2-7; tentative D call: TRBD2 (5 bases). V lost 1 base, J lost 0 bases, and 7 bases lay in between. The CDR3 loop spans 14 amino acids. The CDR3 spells CASSLGRVSYEQYF. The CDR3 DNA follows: TGTGCCAGCAGTTTAGGGCGGGTCTCCTACGAGCAGTACTTC.

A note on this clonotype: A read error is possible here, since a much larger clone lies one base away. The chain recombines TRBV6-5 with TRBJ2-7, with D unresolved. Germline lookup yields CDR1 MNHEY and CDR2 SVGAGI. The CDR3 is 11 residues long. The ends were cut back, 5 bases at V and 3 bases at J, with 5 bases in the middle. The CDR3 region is CASSHHYEQYF. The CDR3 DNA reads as TGTGCCAGCAGTCACCACTACGAGCAGTACTTC.

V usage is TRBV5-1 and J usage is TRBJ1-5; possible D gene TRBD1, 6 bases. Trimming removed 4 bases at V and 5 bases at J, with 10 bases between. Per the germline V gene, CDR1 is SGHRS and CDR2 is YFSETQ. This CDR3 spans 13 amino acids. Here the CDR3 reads CASSAQGDQPQHF. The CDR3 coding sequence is TGCGCCAGCAGCGCACAGGGTGATCAGCCCCAGCATTTT. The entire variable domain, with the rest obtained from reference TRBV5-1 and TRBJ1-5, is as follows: KAGVTQTPRYLIKTRGQQVTLSCSPISGHRSVSWYQQTPGQGLQFLFEYFSETQRNKGNFPGRFSGRQFSNSRSEMNVSTLELGDSALYLCASSAQGDQPQHFGDGTRLSIL.

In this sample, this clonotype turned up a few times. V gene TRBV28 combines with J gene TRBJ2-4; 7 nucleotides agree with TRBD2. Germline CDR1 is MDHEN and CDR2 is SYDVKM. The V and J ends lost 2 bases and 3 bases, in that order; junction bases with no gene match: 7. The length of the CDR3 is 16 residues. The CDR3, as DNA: TGTGCCAGCAGTTTACCGGCGGGAGTGGACAAAAACATTCAGTACTTC. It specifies CASSLPAGVDKNIQYF.

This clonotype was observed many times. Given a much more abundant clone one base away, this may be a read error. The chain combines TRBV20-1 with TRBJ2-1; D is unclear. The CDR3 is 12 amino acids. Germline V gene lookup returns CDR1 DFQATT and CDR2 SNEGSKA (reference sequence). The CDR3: CSARPSYNEPFF. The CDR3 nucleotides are TGCAGTGCTAGGCCCTCCTACAATGAGCCGTTCTTC.

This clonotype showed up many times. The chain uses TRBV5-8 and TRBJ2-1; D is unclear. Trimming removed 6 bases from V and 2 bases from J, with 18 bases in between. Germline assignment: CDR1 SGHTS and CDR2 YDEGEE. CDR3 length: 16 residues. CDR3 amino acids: CASMRGRSIPYNEQFF. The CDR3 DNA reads TGTGCCAGCATGCGAGGCCGCTCCATACCCTACAATGAGCAGTTCTTC.

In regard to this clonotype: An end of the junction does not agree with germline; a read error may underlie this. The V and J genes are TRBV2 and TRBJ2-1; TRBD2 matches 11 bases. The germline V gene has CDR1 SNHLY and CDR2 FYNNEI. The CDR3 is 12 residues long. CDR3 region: CASSLAGGPSLF. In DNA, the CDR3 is TGTGCCAGCAGCTTAGCGGGGGGGCCATCCCTCTTC.

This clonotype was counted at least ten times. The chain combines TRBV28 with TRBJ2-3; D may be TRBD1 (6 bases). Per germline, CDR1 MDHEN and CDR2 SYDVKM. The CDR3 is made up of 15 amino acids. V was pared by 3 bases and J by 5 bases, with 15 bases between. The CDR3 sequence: CASSFEGEGRDTQYF. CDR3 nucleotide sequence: TGTGCCAGCAGTTTTGAGGGGGAAGGGAGAGATACGCAGTATTTT.

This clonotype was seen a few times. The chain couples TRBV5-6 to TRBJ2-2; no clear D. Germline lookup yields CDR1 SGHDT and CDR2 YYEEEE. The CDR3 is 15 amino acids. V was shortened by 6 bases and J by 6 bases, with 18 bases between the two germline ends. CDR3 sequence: CASTPTGPAPGELFF. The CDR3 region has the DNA TGTGCCAGCACCCCCACCGGACCAGCGCCCGGGGAGCTGTTTTTT.

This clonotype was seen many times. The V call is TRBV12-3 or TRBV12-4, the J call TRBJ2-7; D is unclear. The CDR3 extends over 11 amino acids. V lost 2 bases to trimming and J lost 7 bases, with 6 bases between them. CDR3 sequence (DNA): TGTGCCAGCAGTTTAAGGGATGAGCAGTACTTC. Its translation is CASSLRDEQYF.

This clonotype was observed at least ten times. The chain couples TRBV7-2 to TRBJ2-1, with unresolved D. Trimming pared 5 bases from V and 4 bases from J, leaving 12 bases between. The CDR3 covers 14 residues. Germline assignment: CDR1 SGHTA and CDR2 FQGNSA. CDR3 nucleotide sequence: TGTGCCAGCAGCCCCCCCGACGCTTACAATGAGCAGTTCTTC. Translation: CASSPPDAYNEQFF.

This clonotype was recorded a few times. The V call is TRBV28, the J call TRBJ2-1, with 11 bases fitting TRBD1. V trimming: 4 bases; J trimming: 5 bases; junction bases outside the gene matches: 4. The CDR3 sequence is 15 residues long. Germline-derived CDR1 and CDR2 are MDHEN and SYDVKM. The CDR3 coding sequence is TGTGCCAGCAGTTCCCCGGGACAGGGGGACAATGAGCAGTTCTTC. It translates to CASSSPGQGDNEQFF.

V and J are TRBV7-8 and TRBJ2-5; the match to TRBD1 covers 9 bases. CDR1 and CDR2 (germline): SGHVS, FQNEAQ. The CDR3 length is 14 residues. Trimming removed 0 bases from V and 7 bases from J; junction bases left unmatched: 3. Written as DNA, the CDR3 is TGTGCCAGCAGCTTAGCATTGGGACAGGGGACCCAGTACTTC. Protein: CASSLALGQGTQYF.

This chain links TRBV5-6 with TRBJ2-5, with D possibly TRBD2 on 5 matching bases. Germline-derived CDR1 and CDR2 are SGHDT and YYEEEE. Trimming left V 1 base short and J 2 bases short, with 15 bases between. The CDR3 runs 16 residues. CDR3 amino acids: CASSLIPAATQETQYF. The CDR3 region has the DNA TGTGCCAGCAGCTTGATACCAGCGGCGACACAAGAGACCCAGTACTTC.

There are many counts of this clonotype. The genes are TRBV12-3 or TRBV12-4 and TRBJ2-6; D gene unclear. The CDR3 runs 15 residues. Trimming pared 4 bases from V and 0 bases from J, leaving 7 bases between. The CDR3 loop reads CASSYGRSGANVLTF. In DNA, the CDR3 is TGTGCCAGCAGTTACGGACGCTCTGGGGCCAACGTCCTGACTTTC.

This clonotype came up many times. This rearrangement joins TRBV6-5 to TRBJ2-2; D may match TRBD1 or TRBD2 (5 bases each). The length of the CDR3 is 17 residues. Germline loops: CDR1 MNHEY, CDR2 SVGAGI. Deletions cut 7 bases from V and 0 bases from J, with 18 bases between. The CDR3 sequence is CASKRGGSLANTGELFF. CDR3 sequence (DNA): TGTGCCAGCAAGAGGGGTGGCAGCCTTGCGAACACCGGGGAGCTGTTTTTT.

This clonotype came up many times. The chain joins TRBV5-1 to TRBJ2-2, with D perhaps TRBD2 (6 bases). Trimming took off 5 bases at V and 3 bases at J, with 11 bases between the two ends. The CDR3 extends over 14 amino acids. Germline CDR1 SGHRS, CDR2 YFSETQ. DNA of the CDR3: TGCGCCAGCAGGGGGACTCTAGACACCGGGGAGCTGTTTTTT. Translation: CASRGTLDTGELFF.

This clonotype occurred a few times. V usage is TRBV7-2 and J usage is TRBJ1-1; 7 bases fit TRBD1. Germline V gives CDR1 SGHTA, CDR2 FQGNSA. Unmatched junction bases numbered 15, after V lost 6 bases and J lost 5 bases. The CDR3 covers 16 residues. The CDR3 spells CASSLSAATGETEAFF. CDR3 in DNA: TGTGCCAGCAGTCTTTCGGCCGCTACAGGGGAAACTGAAGCTTTCTTT. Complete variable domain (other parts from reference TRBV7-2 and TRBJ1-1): GAGVSQSPSNKVTEKGKDVELRCDPISGHTALYWYRQSLGQGLEFLIYFQGNSAPDKSGLPSDRFSAERTGGSVSTLTIQRTQQEDSAVYLCASSLSAATGETEAFFGQGTRLTVV.

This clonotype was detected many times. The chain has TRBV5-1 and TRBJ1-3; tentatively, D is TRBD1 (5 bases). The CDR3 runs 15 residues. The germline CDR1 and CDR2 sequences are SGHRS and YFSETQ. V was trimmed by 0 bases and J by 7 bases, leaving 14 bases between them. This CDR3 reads CASSLGSGFMNTIYF. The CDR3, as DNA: TGCGCCAGCAGCTTGGGTTCAGGGTTTATGAACACCATATATTTT.

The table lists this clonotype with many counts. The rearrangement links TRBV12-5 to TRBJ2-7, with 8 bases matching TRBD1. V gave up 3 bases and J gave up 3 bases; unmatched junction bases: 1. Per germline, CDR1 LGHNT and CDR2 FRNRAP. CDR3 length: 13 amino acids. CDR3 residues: CASGFDRGYEQYF. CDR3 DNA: TGTGCTAGTGGTTTCGACAGGGGCTACGAGCAGTACTTC.

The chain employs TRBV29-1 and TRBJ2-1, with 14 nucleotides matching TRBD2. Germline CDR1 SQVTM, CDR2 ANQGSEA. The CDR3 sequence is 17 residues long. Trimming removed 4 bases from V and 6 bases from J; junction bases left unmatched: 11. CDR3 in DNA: TGCAGCGTTGCCAGCAGTTGGACTAGCGGGAGGCTCAATGAGCAGTTCTTC. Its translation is CSVASSWTSGRLNEQFF.

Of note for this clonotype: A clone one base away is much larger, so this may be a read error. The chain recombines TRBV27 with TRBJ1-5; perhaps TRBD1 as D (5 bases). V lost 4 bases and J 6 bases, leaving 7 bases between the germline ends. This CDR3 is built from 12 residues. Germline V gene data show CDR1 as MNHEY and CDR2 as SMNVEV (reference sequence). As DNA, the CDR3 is TGTGCCAGCAGTTCTCAGGGTCAGCCCCAGCATTTT. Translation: CASSSQGQPQHF.

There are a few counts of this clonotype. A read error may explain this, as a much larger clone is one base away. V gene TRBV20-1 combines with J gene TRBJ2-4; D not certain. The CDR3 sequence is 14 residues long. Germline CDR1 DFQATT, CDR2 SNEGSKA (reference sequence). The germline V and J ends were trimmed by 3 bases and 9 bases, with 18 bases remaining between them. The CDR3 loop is CSASSTGERTIQYF. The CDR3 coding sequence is TGCAGTGCTAGTAGTACGGGCGAGAGGACCATTCAGTACTTC.

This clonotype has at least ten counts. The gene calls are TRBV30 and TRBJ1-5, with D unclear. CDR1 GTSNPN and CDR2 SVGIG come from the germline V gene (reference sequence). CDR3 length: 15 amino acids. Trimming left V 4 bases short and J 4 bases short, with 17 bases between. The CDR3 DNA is TGTGCCTGGACCCCGGGTCCGGGTCCAAATCAGCCCCAGCATTTT. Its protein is CAWTPGPGPNQPQHF.